This T cell receptor beta chain was captured in a study of cytomegalovirus exposure and HLA in healthy donors. Primers included in the PCR were 60 Vbeta and 13 Jbeta primers. The data were produced by immunoSEQ multiplex PCR, yet TCRdb's version contains in-frame clones alone and is incomplete. The repertoire holds about 130,000 clones, with around three fifths as singletons. Healthy bone marrow donors supplied every sample. Study-wide results and limits: A later analysis showed that HLA-associated TCR beta chains had undergone more clonal expansion than equally common others. Roughly even sequencing depth across donors was the assumption behind the presence/absence analyses. In an earlier analysis, in some 500 donors, most V segments appeared productive either ~90% or ~30% of the time.

As concerns this clone: Its specificity is unknown.

Germline CDR1 is LNHDA and CDR2 is SQIVND (reference sequence). J lost 1 base, V lost 6 bases, and 12 bases had no gene match. This CDR3 spans 18 amino acids. This sequence joins TRBV19 and TRBJ2-5; 12 bases match TRBD1. Sequenced sample: PBMCs. This TCR came from a woman between 35 and 50 years old in good health and CMV-seronegative. DNA for the CDR3: TGTGCCAGTAGACCGGGACAGGGGGCGTGGGGGGCCCAAGAGACCCAGTACTTC. The encoded protein is CASRPGQGAWGAQETQYF.